Below, 5 T cell receptor beta chains from the same sample are listed, as sequenced in a study of shared clonotypes between healthy human individuals. Method: immunoSEQ multiplex PCR; TCRdb's copy keeps in-frame clones and lacks some. Among under 2.5 million clones, around 93% were seen once, and the ten largest hold about 0.41%. The sequenced material came from naive CD4+ T cells from PBMCs. The subset here: CD45RA+ positively selected. The receptors originated from a man younger than 30 in good health. Some clones in this sample may be carry-over from other donors' samples.

The chain uses TRBV28 and TRBJ2-5; a weak D match, TRBD2 (5 bases). The CDR3 length is 14 residues. The germline CDR1 and CDR2 sequences are MDHEN and SYDVKM. The V end was cut by 2 bases, the J end by 1 base, with 8 bases between. CDR3 in DNA: TGTGCCAGCAGTTTAGGGAGTATCCAAGAGACCCAGTACTTC. Its translation is CASSLGSIQETQYF.

On this clone: Other DNA sequences of this sample code for an identical CDR3. The gene calls are TRBV5-1 and TRBJ2-1; D could derive from TRBD1 or TRBD2 (6 bases each). CDR1 is SGHRS, CDR2 YFSETQ, per germline. The CDR3 runs to 13 residues. The V gene lost 3 bases and the J gene lost 6 bases, with 10 bases spanning the gap. The CDR3 DNA is TGCGCCAGCAGCTCACAGGGAGGCAATGAGCAGTTCTTC. Amino acids: CASSSQGGNEQFF.

The rearrangement links TRBV4-2 to TRBJ2-3; D might be TRBD1 (6 bases). Germline V gives CDR1 LGHNA, CDR2 YNFKEQ. Trimming cost V 0 bases and J 6 bases, with 16 bases left between them. CDR3 size: 16 residues. The CDR3 reads CASSQEGTTRGDTQYF. The CDR3 region has the DNA TGTGCCAGCAGCCAAGAGGGTACAACCAGGGGTGATACGCAGTATTTT.

V usage is TRBV5-1 and J usage is TRBJ2-3, with 7 bases lining up with TRBD1. This CDR3 contains 15 residues. Trimming took 4 bases from V and 5 from J; bases not matched to a gene: 10. The germline CDR1 and CDR2 sequences are SGHRS and YFSETQ. This CDR3 is CASSPTGTLRDTQYF. CDR3 sequence (DNA): TGCGCCAGCAGCCCGACAGGGACATTGAGAGATACGCAGTATTTT.

The chain links TRBV6-6 to TRBJ2-5, with D perhaps matching TRBD1 (5 bases). The V end was cut by 7 bases, the J end by 2 bases, with 11 bases between. The CDR3 is 13 residues long. The germline V gene has CDR1 MNHNY and CDR2 SVGAGI (reference sequence). CDR3 bases: TGTGCCAGCACCCAGCAGGGACAAGAGACCCAGTACTTC. Protein sequence: CASTQQGQETQYF.